The 13 T cell receptor beta chains reported below all come from one sample, sequenced in a study of blood T cell repertoires in COVID-19. The data were produced by immunoSEQ multiplex PCR, yet TCRdb's version contains in-frame clones alone and is incomplete. The sample lists roughly 200,000 clones, over 75% occurring once. The sequenced sample consisted of peripheral blood. The source is a woman in her thirties or forties who had recovered from COVID-19.

V and J are TRBV6-5 and TRBJ1-4; D gene ambiguous. The germline gives CDR1 MNHEY, CDR2 SVGAGI. CDR3 size: 15 residues. Trimming left V 6 bases short and J 8 bases short, with 19 bases between. In DNA form, the CDR3 reads TGTGCCAGCAGCCCCCTAGGCGGCGTGGCGGAAAAACTGTTTTTT. This codes for CASSPLGGVAEKLFF.

The CDR3 region is CASSLAVDSGTYNEQFF. As DNA, the CDR3 is TGCGCCAGCAGCTTGGCCGTGGACTCTGGGACCTACAATGAGCAGTTCTTC. V and J are TRBV5-1 and TRBJ2-1, with a tentative D call TRBD2 (5 bases). CDR1 is SGHRS, CDR2 YFSETQ, per germline. The V and J ends lost 0 bases and 2 bases respectively, with 15 bases between them. The CDR3 consists of 17 residues.

The chain is built from TRBV2 and TRBJ2-5, with TRBD2 as a possible D gene (5 bases). Germline lookup yields CDR1 SNHLY and CDR2 FYNNEI. The CDR3 is 13 residues long. V gave up 8 bases and J gave up 5 bases, with 15 bases separating them. DNA for the CDR3: TGTGCCAGCCAGGAGGAAGGGTTTGAGACCCAGTACTTC. Amino acids: CASQEEGFETQYF. Based on the CDR3 plus reference TRBV2 and TRBJ2-5, the full variable domain is EPEVTQTPSHQVTQMGQEVILRCVPISNHLYFYWYRQILGQKVEFLVSFYNNEISEKSEIFDDQFSVERPDGSNFTLKIRSTKLEDSAMYFCASQEEGFETQYFGPGTRLLVL.

The rearrangement uses TRBV5-1 and TRBJ1-4, with D perhaps TRBD1 (5 bases). With 3 bases removed from V and 0 bases from J, the gap between germline ends came to 15 bases. Germline assignment: CDR1 SGHRS and CDR2 YFSETQ. This CDR3 region has 17 residues. The CDR3 loop reads CASSSANTGATNEKLFF. The CDR3 nucleotides are TGCGCCAGCAGCTCGGCAAACACGGGGGCAACTAATGAAAAACTGTTTTTT. The whole variable domain, filled in from reference TRBV5-1 and TRBJ1-4, reads KAGVTQTPRYLIKTRGQQVTLSCSPISGHRSVSWYQQTPGQGLQFLFEYFSETQRNKGNFPGRFSGRQFSNSRSEMNVSTLELGDSALYLCASSSANTGATNEKLFFGSGTQLSVL.

V is TRBV28 and J is TRBJ1-2; a weak D match, TRBD1 (5 bases). CDR1 and CDR2 from the germline V gene are MDHEN and SYDVKM. This CDR3 is built from 13 residues. Trimming left V 5 bases short and J 8 bases short, with 15 bases between. Written as DNA, the CDR3 is TGTGCCAGCAGTACGGGTGGGAGGGGAGGCTACACCTTC. It encodes CASSTGGRGGYTF.

The chain employs TRBV19 and TRBJ2-3; D ambiguous. Trimming stripped 5 bases from V and 10 bases from J, with 16 bases between. CDR1 is LNHDA, CDR2 SQIVND, per germline (reference sequence). This CDR3 comprises 13 residues. In DNA, the CDR3 is TGTGCCAGTAGTCTTGGCTCCAATCTTCCGCAGTATTTT. Translation: CASSLGSNLPQYF.

This rearrangement joins TRBV5-1 to TRBJ2-3; D is perhaps TRBD2 (6 bases). Germline assignment: CDR1 SGHRS and CDR2 YFSETQ. Trimming shortened V by 1 base and J by 4 bases, and 19 bases separated the two germline ends. The CDR3 consists of 17 residues. This CDR3 is CASSLQRLGVRSDTQYF. The CDR3, as DNA: TGCGCCAGCAGCTTGCAACGACTAGGAGTCCGATCAGATACGCAGTATTTT.

The chain carries TRBV27 and TRBJ2-2; 10 nucleotides match TRBD1. This CDR3 spans 15 amino acids. The V gene end was trimmed by 6 bases and the J gene end by 0 bases; junction bases not matched to a gene: 1. Germline loops: CDR1 MNHEY, CDR2 SMNVEV (reference sequence). The CDR3: CASRTGGANTGELFF. The CDR3 bases are TGTGCCAGCAGGACAGGGGGCGCGAACACCGGGGAGCTGTTTTTT.

The chain combines TRBV6-5 with TRBJ1-2; the match to TRBD1 covers 11 bases. In germline, CDR1 is MNHEY, CDR2 SVGAGI. Trimming removed 6 bases from V and 2 bases from J; junction bases left unmatched: 5. This CDR3 is built from 15 residues. CDR3 protein: CASSSGQGANYGYTF. CDR3 nucleotide sequence: TGTGCCAGCAGCTCTGGACAGGGGGCCAACTATGGCTACACCTTC.

The V call is TRBV11-3, the J call TRBJ2-1, with 8 positions matching TRBD1. CDR1 and CDR2 (germline): SGHNT, YENEEA. The CDR3 sequence is 14 residues long. J gave up 8 bases and V 5 bases, and 8 bases lay outside the gene matches. In DNA form, the CDR3 reads TGTGCCAGCAGCCCCGGGACAGGTGCGTATGAGCAGTTCTTC. Its translation is CASSPGTGAYEQFF.

The V and J genes are TRBV7-9 and TRBJ2-1; the match to TRBD2 covers 10 bases. This CDR3 is built from 15 residues. With V trimmed by 1 base and J by 9 bases, 6 bases remained unmatched. Germline V gene sequence: CDR1 SEHNR, CDR2 FQNEAQ (reference sequence). The CDR3: CASSLGSGRVSEQFF. In nucleotides, the CDR3 is TGTGCCAGCAGCTTAGGCAGCGGGAGGGTATCTGAGCAGTTCTTC.

The chain links TRBV19 to TRBJ2-1; TRBD2 matches 11 bases. Per the germline V gene, CDR1 is LNHDA and CDR2 is SQIVND (reference sequence). Trimming cost V 0 bases and J 8 bases; bases outside gene matches: 12. CDR3 size: 18 residues. The CDR3 nucleotides are TGTGCCAGTAGTATAGATCTATCGGTAGCGGGAGGGAAGGATGAGCAGTTCTTC. Its translation is CASSIDLSVAGGKDEQFF.

In regard to this clone: Other DNA sequences within the sample encode an identical CDR3. The rearrangement links TRBV27 to TRBJ2-1; 10 nucleotides agree with TRBD2. With 3 bases clipped from V and 1 base from J, the junction kept 0 bases outside the gene matches. The CDR3 spans 15 residues. Germline lookup yields CDR1 MNHEY and CDR2 SMNVEV (reference sequence). The CDR3 loop is CASSLGLASYNEQFF. CDR3 sequence (DNA): TGTGCCAGCAGTTTGGGACTAGCGTCCTACAATGAGCAGTTCTTC.